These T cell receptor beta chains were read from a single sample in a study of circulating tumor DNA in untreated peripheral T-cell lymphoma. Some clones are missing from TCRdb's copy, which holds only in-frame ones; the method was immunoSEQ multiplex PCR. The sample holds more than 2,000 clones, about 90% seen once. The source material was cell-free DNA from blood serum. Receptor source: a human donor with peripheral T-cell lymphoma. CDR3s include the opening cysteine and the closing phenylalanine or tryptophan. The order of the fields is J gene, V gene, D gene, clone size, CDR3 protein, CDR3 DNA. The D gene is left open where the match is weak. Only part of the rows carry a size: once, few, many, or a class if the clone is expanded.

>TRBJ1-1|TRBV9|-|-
CASSVVDGPEAFF
TGTGCCAGCAGCGTAGTAGACGGCCCTGAAGCTTTCTTT
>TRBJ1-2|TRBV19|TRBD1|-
CASKIPGQGPGYTF
TGTGCCAGTAAGATACCGGGACAGGGTCCTGGCTACACCTTC
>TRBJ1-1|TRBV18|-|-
CASSPAGVNTEAFF
TGTGCCAGCTCACCAGCAGGGGTGAACACTGAAGCTTTCTTT
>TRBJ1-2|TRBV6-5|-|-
CASSYKGYYGYTF
TGTGCCAGCAGTTACAAGGGATACTATGGCTACACCTTC
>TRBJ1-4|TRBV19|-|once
CASSMGTTNEKLFF
TGTGCCAGTAGTATGGGGACAACTAATGAAAAACTGTTTTTT
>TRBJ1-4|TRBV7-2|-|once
CASSYLPNEKLFF
TGTGCCAGCAGCTATTTACCTAATGAAAAACTGTTTTTT
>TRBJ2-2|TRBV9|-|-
CASSERTANTGELFF
TGTGCCAGCAGCGAGCGGACAGCGAACACCGGGGAGCTGTTTTTT
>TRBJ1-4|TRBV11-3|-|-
CASSLDSGDEKLFF
TGTGCCAGCAGCTTAGACTCGGGCGATGAAAAACTGTTTTTT
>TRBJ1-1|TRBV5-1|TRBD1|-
CASSLGGQGNTEAFF
TGCGCCAGCAGCTTGGGAGGACAGGGGAACACTGAAGCTTTCTTT
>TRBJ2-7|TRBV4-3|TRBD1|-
CASSQDPGQGELAYF
TGCGCCAGCAGCCAAGATCCGGGACAGGGGGAGCTCGCGTACTTC
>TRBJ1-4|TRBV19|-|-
CGTQRAPAEKLFF
TGTGGCACCCAGAGAGCACCCGCCGAAAAACTGTTTTTT
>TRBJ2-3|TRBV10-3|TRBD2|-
CAISAGTSSTDTQYF
TGTGCCATCAGTGCGGGGACTAGCTCAACAGATACGCAGTATTTT
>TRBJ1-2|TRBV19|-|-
CASSNSYGYTF
TGTGCCAGTAGTAATAGCTATGGCTACACCTTC
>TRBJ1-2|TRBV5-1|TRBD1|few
CASSLQTGDYGYTF
TGCGCCAGCAGCTTACAAACAGGGGACTATGGCTACACCTTC
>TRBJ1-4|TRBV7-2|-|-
CASSLVLQQDGKLFF
TGTGCCAGCAGCTTAGTCCTCCAACAGGACGGGAAGCTGTTTTTT
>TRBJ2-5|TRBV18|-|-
CASSQSSGVETQYF
TGTGCCAGCTCACAATCCTCAGGGGTAGAGACCCAGTACTTC
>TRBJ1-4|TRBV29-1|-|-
CSVERESNEKLFF
TGCAGCGTTGAAAGGGAGAGTAATGAAAAACTGTTTTTT
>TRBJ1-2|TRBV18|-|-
CASSPREGEVYGYTF
TGTGCCAGCTCACCACGGGAGGGAGAGGTTTATGGCTACACCTTC
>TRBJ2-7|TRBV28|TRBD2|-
CASRSGTSGFYEQYF
TGTGCCAGCAGGTCCGGGACTAGCGGTTTCTACGAGCAGTACTTC
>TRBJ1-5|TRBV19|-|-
CASSMGSNQPQHF
TGTGCCAGTAGTATGGGTAGCAATCAGCCCCAGCATTTT
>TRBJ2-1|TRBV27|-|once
CASSPGIYNEQFF
TGTGCCAGCAGTCCCGGTATCTACAATGAGCAGTTCTTC
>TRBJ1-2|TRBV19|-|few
CASTEGPYGYTF
TGTGCCAGTACAGAGGGGCCCTATGGCTACACCTTC
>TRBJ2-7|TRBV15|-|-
CATSREAAAYEQYF
TGTGCCACCAGCAGAGAAGCAGCTGCCTACGAGCAGTACTTC
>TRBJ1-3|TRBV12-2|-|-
CASRTLWGKSSGNTIYF
TGTGCAAGTCGCACGTTATGGGGCAAGAGCTCTGGAAACACCATATATTTT
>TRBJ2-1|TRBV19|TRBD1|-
CASSTTGGNEQFF
TGTGCCAGTAGTACGACAGGGGGTAATGAGCAGTTCTTC
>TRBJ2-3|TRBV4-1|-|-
CASSQDQRQSSTDTQYF
TGCGCCAGCAGCCAAGATCAGAGACAGAGTAGCACAGATACGCAGTATTTT
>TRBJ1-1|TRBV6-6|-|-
CASSYRRGDTEAFF
TGTGCCAGCAGTTATCGGCGGGGGGACACTGAAGCTTTCTTT
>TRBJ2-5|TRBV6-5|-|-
CASSRPGRSQETQYF
TGTGCCAGCAGTAGACCTGGTAGATCCCAAGAGACCCAGTACTTC
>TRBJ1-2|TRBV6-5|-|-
CASSRSGDGYTF
TGTGCCAGCAGCCGGTCGGGGGATGGCTACACCTTC
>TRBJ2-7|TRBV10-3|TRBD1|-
CAISGDRELYEQYF
TGTGCCATCAGTGGGGACAGGGAGCTCTACGAGCAGTACTTC
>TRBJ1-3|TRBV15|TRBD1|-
CATSRATGNGNTIYF
TGTGCCACCAGCAGAGCGACAGGGAACGGAAACACCATATATTTT
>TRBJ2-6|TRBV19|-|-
CASSIRTAGANVLTF
TGTGCCAGTAGTATCCGGACAGCTGGGGCCAACGTCCTGACTTTC
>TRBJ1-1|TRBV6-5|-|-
CASIEGGGTEAFF
TGTGCCAGCATCGAGGGGGGAGGCACTGAAGCTTTCTTT
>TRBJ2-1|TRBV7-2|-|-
CASSLRGTWNNEQFF
TGTGCCAGCAGCTTAAGGGGGACCTGGAACAATGAGCAGTTCTTC
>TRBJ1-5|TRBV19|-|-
CASSIAQGFNQPQHF
TGTGCCAGTAGTATAGCACAGGGTTTTAATCAGCCCCAGCATTTT
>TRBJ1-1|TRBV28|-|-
CASSPPGVEGEAFF
TGTGCCAGCAGTCCGCCAGGGGTGGAAGGTGAAGCTTTCTTT
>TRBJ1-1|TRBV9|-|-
CASSLSTVLTEAFF
TGTGCCAGCAGCTTATCGACAGTCCTCACTGAAGCTTTCTTT
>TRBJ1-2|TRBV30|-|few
CAWQGDYGYTF
TGTGCCTGGCAGGGAGACTATGGCTACACCTTC
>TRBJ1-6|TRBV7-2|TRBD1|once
CASSLRLAGGTSPLHF
TGTGCCAGCAGCTTACGATTGGCAGGGGGCACATCACCCCTCCACTTT
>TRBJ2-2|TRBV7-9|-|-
CASSLVGGTGELFF
TGTGCCAGCAGCTTAGTAGGGGGCACCGGGGAGCTGTTTTTT
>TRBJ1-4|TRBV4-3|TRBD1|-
CASSQESGTGYEKLFF
TGCGCCAGCAGCCAAGAATCCGGGACAGGTTATGAAAAACTGTTTTTT
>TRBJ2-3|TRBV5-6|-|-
CASSLGGTGTDTQYF
TGTGCCAGCAGCTTGGGGGGGACGGGCACAGATACGCAGTATTTT
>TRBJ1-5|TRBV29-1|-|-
CSVPRGSNQPQHF
TGCAGCGTCCCCCGGGGGAGCAATCAGCCCCAGCATTTT
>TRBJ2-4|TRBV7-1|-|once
CASSSVRGAKNIQYF
TGTGCCAGCAGCTCCGTGAGGGGAGCCAAAAACATTCAGTACTTC
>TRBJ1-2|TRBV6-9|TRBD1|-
CASSPLTGYYGYTF
TGTGCCAGCAGTCCCCTGACAGGGTACTATGGCTACACCTTC
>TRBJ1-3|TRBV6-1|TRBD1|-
CASSERLGTGPGNTIYF
TGTGCCAGCAGTGAGAGACTCGGGACAGGGCCTGGAAACACCATATATTTT
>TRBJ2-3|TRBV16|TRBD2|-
CASSQSLITQGLATAQYF
TGTGCCAGCAGCCAATCACTAATAACACAGGGACTAGCTACGGCGCAGTATTTT
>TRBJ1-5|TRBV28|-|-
CASSFSGQGRNQPQHF
TGTGCCAGCAGTTTCTCGGGGCAGGGTAGAAATCAGCCCCAGCATTTT
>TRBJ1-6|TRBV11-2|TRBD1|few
CASSLRGTGDNSPLHF
TGTGCCAGCAGCTTAAGGGGGACAGGGGATAATTCACCCCTCCACTTT
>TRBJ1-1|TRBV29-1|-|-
CSVEDGAGENTEAFF
TGCAGCGTTGAAGATGGCGCAGGGGAGAACACTGAAGCTTTCTTT
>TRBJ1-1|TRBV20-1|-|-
CSAEGNTEAFF
TGCAGTGCCGAGGGGAACACTGAAGCTTTCTTT
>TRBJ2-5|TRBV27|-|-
CASIPRDTQYF
TGTGCCAGCATTCCGCGGGACACCCAGTACTTC
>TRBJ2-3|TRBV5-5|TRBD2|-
CASSGRTSGGPVDTQYF
TGTGCCAGCAGCGGACGTACTAGCGGGGGTCCCGTAGATACGCAGTATTTT
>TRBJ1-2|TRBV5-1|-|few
CASSLFPYGYTF
TGCGCCAGCAGCTTGTTCCCCTATGGCTACACCTTC
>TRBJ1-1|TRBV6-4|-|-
CASSDGGGGTEAFF
TGTGCCAGCAGTGATGGAGGTGGTGGAACTGAAGCTTTCTTT
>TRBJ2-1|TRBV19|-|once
CASSGELEQFF
TGTGCCAGTAGTGGGGAACTTGAGCAGTTCTTC
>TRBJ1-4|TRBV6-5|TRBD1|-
CASSLQPGTGQMALFF
TGTGCCAGCAGTTTACAGCCCGGGACAGGACAAATGGCACTGTTTTTT
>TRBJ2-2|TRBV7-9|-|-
CASDPGRSGELFF
TGTGCCAGCGACCCGGGCCGGTCCGGGGAGCTGTTTTTT
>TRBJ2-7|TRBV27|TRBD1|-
CASRTLTGSYEQYF
TGTGCCAGCAGAACACTGACAGGGAGCTACGAGCAGTACTTC
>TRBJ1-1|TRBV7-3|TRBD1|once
CASSPQGGGEAFF
TGTGCCAGCAGCCCCCAGGGGGGTGGAGAAGCTTTCTTT